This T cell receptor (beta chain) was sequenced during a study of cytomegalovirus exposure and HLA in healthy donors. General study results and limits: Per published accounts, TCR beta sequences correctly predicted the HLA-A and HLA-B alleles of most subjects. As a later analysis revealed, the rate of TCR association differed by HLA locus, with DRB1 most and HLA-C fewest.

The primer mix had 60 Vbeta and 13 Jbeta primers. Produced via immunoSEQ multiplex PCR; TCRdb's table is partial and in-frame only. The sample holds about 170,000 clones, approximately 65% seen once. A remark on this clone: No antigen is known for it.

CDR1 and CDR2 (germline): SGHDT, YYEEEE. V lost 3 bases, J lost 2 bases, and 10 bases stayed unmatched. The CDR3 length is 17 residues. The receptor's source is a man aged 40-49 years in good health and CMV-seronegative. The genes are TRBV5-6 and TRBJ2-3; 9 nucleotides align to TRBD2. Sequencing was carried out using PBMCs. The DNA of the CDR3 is TGTGCCAGCAGCTACACCACCGGCGGGGGGGCCACAGATACGCAGTATTTT. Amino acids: CASSYTTGGGATDTQYF.